The 18 T cell receptor beta chains reported below all come from one sample, sequenced in a study of control samples from healthy donors and cancer patients. Sequencing used immunoSEQ multiplex PCR; TCRdb keeps in-frame clones, though not all of them. The sample has 98,000 or so clones, about 80% seen once. The sequenced sample was blood. The receptors derive from a woman aged 25 to 39 in good health.

The V and J genes are TRBV18 and TRBJ1-3; TRBD1 might be the D (5 bases). Trimming left V 5 bases short and J 1 base short, with 21 bases between. CDR3 length equals 18 residues. CDR1 is KGHSH and CDR2 is LQKENI in the germline V gene. The CDR3 loop is CASSVNRPGQGSGNTIYF. CDR3 sequence (DNA): TGTGCCAGCTCAGTCAATCGCCCAGGACAAGGATCTGGAAACACCATATATTTT.

The J gene is TRBJ2-7, the V gene TRBV30, with D possibly being TRBD1 or TRBD2 (5 bases each). Per germline, CDR1 GTSNPN and CDR2 SVGIG (reference sequence). The CDR3 consists of 14 residues. The CDR3 DNA follows: TGTGCGGCAATTTTGGGGGTTTCCTCCTACGAGCAGTACTTC. Translated, it gives CAAILGVSSYEQYF.

V is TRBV5-1 and J is TRBJ1-4; no clear D. The CDR3 loop spans 14 amino acids. V was cut by 4 bases and J by 4 bases, with 11 bases left in between. Germline values: CDR1 SGHRS, CDR2 YFSETQ. Written as DNA, the CDR3 is TGCGCCAGCAGCATAGACGGTAGTAATGAAAAACTGTTTTTT. Amino acid sequence: CASSIDGSNEKLFF.

This sequence joins TRBV9 and TRBJ1-2, with D maybe TRBD1 (5 bases). The germline V gene has CDR1 SGDLS and CDR2 YYNGEE. V was pared by 0 bases and J by 8 bases, with 11 bases between. The CDR3 covers 13 residues. The CDR3 DNA is TGTGCCAGCAGCGTAGAGGGGTTTTCAGGCTACACCTTC. As protein: CASSVEGFSGYTF.

The CDR3 reads CASSQDRGGAYEQYF. The CDR3 bases are TGCGCCAGCAGCCAAGATAGAGGGGGGGCCTACGAGCAGTACTTC. The chain links TRBV4-3 to TRBJ2-7, with D possibly matching TRBD2 (7 bases). The germline V and J ends were trimmed by 0 bases and 2 bases, with 11 bases remaining between them. CDR3 size: 15 residues. Looked up from germline, CDR1 is LGHNA and CDR2 is YSLEER.

The chain couples TRBV29-1 to TRBJ2-1; D assignment may be TRBD1 or TRBD2 (6 bases each). Germline values: CDR1 SQVTM, CDR2 ANQGSEA. The ends were cut back, 4 bases at V and 3 bases at J, with 13 bases in the middle. The CDR3 sequence is 14 residues long. CDR3 bases: TGCAGCGTTGGGGGCCGGGGGCTCTACAATGAGCAGTTCTTC. Translated, it gives CSVGGRGLYNEQFF.

The gene calls are TRBV24-1 and TRBJ2-7; D perhaps matches TRBD1 (5 bases). Trimming pared 9 bases from V and 6 bases from J, leaving 11 bases between. CDR1 and CDR2 from the germline V gene are KGHDR and SFDVKD. The CDR3 runs 11 residues. The CDR3 DNA reads TGTGCCACCTCCCAGGGCGGCGAGCAGTACTTC. Translating it yields CATSQGGEQYF.

V and J are TRBV2 and TRBJ2-3, with D possibly being TRBD1 or TRBD2 (5 bases each). V was clipped by 3 bases and J by 6 bases, with 13 bases between them. The CDR3 loop spans 14 amino acids. Germline assignment: CDR1 SNHLY and CDR2 FYNNEI. CDR3 nucleotide sequence: TGTGCCAGCAGTGACCAGGGCTCGGGGGATACGCAGTATTTT. Protein product: CASSDQGSGDTQYF. The full variable domain, with the rest looked up from reference TRBV2 and TRBJ2-3, is EPEVTQTPSHQVTQMGQEVILRCVPISNHLYFYWYRQILGQKVEFLVSFYNNEISEKSEIFDDQFSVERPDGSNFTLKIRSTKLEDSAMYFCASSDQGSGDTQYFGPGTRLTVL.

V gene TRBV5-1 combines with J gene TRBJ2-5, with 7 bases matching TRBD1. This CDR3 spans 13 amino acids. The ends lost 6 bases at V and 4 bases at J; junction bases unmatched: 6. Germline V gene data show CDR1 as SGHRS and CDR2 as YFSETQ. The CDR3 protein is CASNRGGGETQYF. CDR3 nucleotide sequence: TGCGCCAGCAATAGAGGGGGCGGAGAGACCCAGTACTTC. Combining the CDR3 with reference TRBV5-1 and TRBJ2-5 gives the whole variable domain KAGVTQTPRYLIKTRGQQVTLSCSPISGHRSVSWYQQTPGQGLQFLFEYFSETQRNKGNFPGRFSGRQFSNSRSEMNVSTLELGDSALYLCASNRGGGETQYFGPGTRLLVL.

The chain couples TRBV4-2 to TRBJ1-5; 7 bases are a match to TRBD1. The CDR3 runs 17 residues. V was clipped by 1 base and J by 0 bases; unmatched bases: 6. Looked up from germline, CDR1 is LGHNA and CDR2 is YNFKEQ. CDR3 sequence reads: CASSQGLGQSSNQPQHF. The CDR3 DNA is TGTGCCAGCAGCCAAGGCTTGGGACAGAGTAGCAATCAGCCCCAGCATTTT.

This sequence joins TRBV5-1 and TRBJ2-5; 11 positions match TRBD2. V lost 3 bases to trimming and J lost 5 bases; unmatched junction nucleotides: 18. The CDR3 has 19 amino acids. Germline assignment: CDR1 SGHRS and CDR2 YFSETQ. The CDR3 sequence is CASSYRLAGKGRILETQYF. CDR3 nucleotides: TGCGCCAGCAGCTACCGACTAGCGGGGAAAGGCCGTATATTGGAGACCCAGTACTTC.

The table lists this clone with a count of one. This chain links TRBV5-1 with TRBJ2-5; 10 bases are a match to TRBD1. Losses at the gene ends were 4 bases for V and 4 bases for J; bases not matched to a gene: 10. The CDR3 consists of 16 residues. From germline, CDR1 is SGHRS and CDR2 YFSETQ. The CDR3: CASSRLGQGIGETQYF. The CDR3 DNA reads as TGCGCCAGCAGCCGACTGGGACAGGGGATCGGAGAGACCCAGTACTTC.

The J gene is TRBJ1-2, the V gene TRBV6-5, with 7 bases that match TRBD1. Per germline, CDR1 MNHEY and CDR2 SVGAGI. The junction had 12 bases not matched to a gene; V was cut back by 0 bases and J by 8 bases. The length of the CDR3 is 16 residues. CDR3 nucleotides: TGTGCCAGCAGTTACTCGGGGACAGCGGGCAGAGGAGGCTACACCTTC. Amino acid sequence: CASSYSGTAGRGGYTF.

The genes are TRBV5-1 and TRBJ2-5; D remains unclear. V shed 0 bases and J shed 5 bases, with 11 bases lying between them. The V gene's germline CDR1 is SGHRS and CDR2 YFSETQ. This CDR3 comprises 14 residues. This CDR3 is CASSLDGSRETQYF. Written as DNA, the CDR3 is TGCGCCAGCAGCTTGGATGGTAGTAGGGAGACCCAGTACTTC.

Comments on this clone: Within the sample, other DNA sequences also encode this same CDR3. This chain uses TRBV5-4 with TRBJ1-1; D ambiguous. The V end lost 1 base, the J end lost 1 base, and 5 bases lay between the germline ends. This CDR3 spans 13 amino acids. Germline V lookup: CDR1 SGHNT, CDR2 YYREEE (reference sequence). Here the CDR3 DNA reads TGTGCCAGCAGCTTGACATCGAACACTGAAGCTTTCTTT. Its protein is CASSLTSNTEAFF.

The chain couples TRBV27 to TRBJ2-7; 9 positions agree with TRBD1. V lost 2 bases to trimming and J lost 2 bases; unmatched junction nucleotides: 4. In germline, CDR1 is MNHEY, CDR2 SMNVEV (reference sequence). The CDR3 runs 15 residues. CDR3: CASSLTGTGTYEQYF. Here the CDR3 DNA reads TGTGCCAGCAGTTTAACCGGGACAGGGACCTACGAGCAGTACTTC.

The V call is TRBV5-6, the J call TRBJ2-7, with no clear D. CDR3 length: 13 residues. CDR1 is SGHDT and CDR2 is YYEEEE in the germline V gene. The ends were cut back, 4 bases at V and 3 bases at J, with 11 bases in the middle. CDR3 amino acids: CASSPRLGYEQYF. The CDR3 DNA sequence: TGTGCCAGCAGCCCGCGGCTAGGCTACGAGCAGTACTTC.

This chain uses TRBV7-9 with TRBJ2-5; D tentatively fits TRBD1 or TRBD2 (5 bases each). Germline V gene sequence: CDR1 SEHNR, CDR2 FQNEAQ (reference sequence). Trimming took 4 bases from V and 7 from J, leaving 19 bases between them. CDR3 length equals 15 residues. Written as DNA, the CDR3 is TGTGCCAGCAGCTCCACCTGGGACCTCTTCCTGACCCAGTACTTC. Translating it yields CASSSTWDLFLTQYF.